The 32 T cell receptor beta chains presented below share a single source sample, sequenced in a study of beta chain features in type 1 diabetes. Isolated RNA was reverse transcribed in full, so expressed TCRB transcripts were sequenced. The table came from immunoSEQ multiplex PCR; TCRdb's copy has only in-frame clones and leaves some out. Among around 340,000 clones listed, 6.5% to 10% were seen once. The sequenced material came from central memory CD4+ T cells from blood. The receptor set was obtained from a young woman in good health.

The rearrangement links TRBV5-4 to TRBJ2-6, with D unclear. The ends were cut back, 5 bases at V and 0 bases at J, with 15 bases in the middle. Germline V lookup: CDR1 SGHNT, CDR2 YYREEE (reference sequence). This CDR3 is built from 17 residues. The CDR3 sequence is CASRTNQEISGANVLTF. The DNA of the CDR3 is TGTGCCAGCAGGACGAACCAGGAAATCTCTGGGGCCAACGTCCTGACTTTC.

This clone came up many times. The chain combines TRBV18 with TRBJ2-1; 7 bases fit TRBD2. The V segment lost 2 bases and the J segment 6 bases; nucleotides outside the gene matches: 7. This CDR3 has 15 amino acids. Germline CDR1 reads KGHSH; CDR2 reads LQKENI. The CDR3 sequence: CASSPGAGVTNEQFF. In DNA form, the CDR3 reads TGTGCCAGCTCACCAGGGGCGGGAGTAACCAATGAGCAGTTCTTC. Drawing the rest from reference TRBV18 and TRBJ2-1, the complete variable domain is NAGVMQNPRHLVRRRGQEARLRCSPMKGHSHVYWYRQLPEEGLKFMVYLQKENIIDESGMPKERFSAEFPKEGPSILRIQQVVRGDSAAYFCASSPGAGVTNEQFFGPGTRLTVL.

The V call is TRBV10-2, the J call TRBJ1-3; the D is unclear. Trimming removed 3 bases from V and 0 bases from J, with 3 bases in between. The CDR3 is made up of 13 amino acids. CDR1 WSHSY and CDR2 SAAADI come from the germline V gene. The DNA for the CDR3 is TGCGCCAGCAGTGAAGCCTCTGGAAACACCATATATTTT. Encoded protein: CASSEASGNTIYF.

The V and J genes are TRBV11-2 and TRBJ1-2, with 8 bases fitting TRBD1. Germline V lookup: CDR1 SGHAT, CDR2 FQNNGV. The CDR3 runs to 13 residues. With 1 base clipped from V and 7 bases from J, the junction kept 2 bases outside the gene matches. The CDR3 nucleotides are TGTGCCAGCAGCTTAGGGACAGGGTTTGGCTACACCTTC. Translated, it gives CASSLGTGFGYTF.

This clone was picked up many times. This chain links TRBV7-2 with TRBJ2-7, with D uncertain. The CDR3 covers 15 residues. Germline-derived CDR1 and CDR2 are SGHTA and FQGNSA. V dropped 5 bases and J dropped 0 bases, with 14 bases sitting between them. The CDR3 here is CASSPSWALSYEQYF. The CDR3 DNA reads as TGTGCCAGCAGCCCGTCGTGGGCCCTCTCCTACGAGCAGTACTTC.

The chain uses TRBV1 and TRBJ2-1; TRBD1, as called in the table, went unchecked against the DNA. TRBV1 is designated a pseudogene. CDR3 length: 15 amino acids. This CDR3 is CTSSSRDRGNNEQFF. In DNA form, the CDR3 reads TGCACCAGCAGCTCCCGGGACAGGGGGAACAATGAGCAGTTCTTC.

This clone was found many times. This rearrangement joins TRBV7-9 to TRBJ2-7, with 12 bases that match TRBD2. Looked up from germline, CDR1 is SEHNR and CDR2 is FQNEAQ (reference sequence). This CDR3 is 16 amino acids long. V lost 4 bases to trimming and J lost 2 bases; unmatched junction nucleotides: 6. Here the CDR3 DNA reads TGTGCCAGCAGCTCAGGGAGACTAGCGGGGGCCTACGAGCAGTACTTC. Translated: CASSSGRLAGAYEQYF.

As DNA, the CDR3 is TGTGCCAGCAGTCTTACCCAACAAGAGACCCAGTACTTC. Translation gives CASSLTQQETQYF. V is TRBV28 and J is TRBJ2-5; the D is unclear. This CDR3 region has 13 residues. Germline V CDR1 and CDR2: MDHEN, SYDVKM. V was shortened by 5 bases and J by 2 bases, with 9 bases between the two germline ends.

This clone has more than one count but fewer than ten. The chain employs TRBV6-5 and TRBJ2-1, with unresolved D. From germline, CDR1 is MNHEY and CDR2 SVGAGI. The V and J ends lost 5 bases and 9 bases respectively, with 14 bases between them. This CDR3 is 13 amino acids long. The CDR3 reads CASSERQVLEQFF. The CDR3 DNA sequence: TGTGCCAGCAGTGAAAGGCAAGTGCTTGAGCAGTTCTTC.

This clone was counted only a few times. The J gene is TRBJ1-5, the V gene TRBV25-1; D is unresolved. The CDR3 runs 14 residues. V lost 8 bases and J 3 bases, leaving 14 bases between the germline ends. CDR1 and CDR2 (germline): MGHDK, SYGVNS. CDR3 sequence reads: CASPTAALNQPQHF. In nucleotides, the CDR3 is TGTGCCAGCCCTACAGCCGCACTCAATCAGCCCCAGCATTTT.

This clone has only a few counts. J is TRBJ1-5 and V is TRBV6-5; 7 bases fit TRBD1. CDR3 size: 15 residues. The germline gives CDR1 MNHEY, CDR2 SVGAGI. The J segment lost 0 bases and the V segment lost 6 bases, leaving 5 bases of the junction unmatched. CDR3 in DNA: TGTGCCAGCAGAAGAACAGGGGATAGCAATCAGCCCCAGCATTTT. It encodes CASRRTGDSNQPQHF.

This clone was counted only a few times. The CDR3 sequence is CASSPHAASTDTQYF. CDR3 DNA sequence: TGTGCCAGCAGCCCCCATGCGGCGAGCACAGATACGCAGTATTTT. This chain connects TRBV5-4 to TRBJ2-3; no reliable D call. The ends were cut back, 4 bases at V and 0 bases at J, with 12 bases in the middle. The CDR3 spans 15 residues. Germline V CDR1 and CDR2: SGHNT, YYREEE (reference sequence).

The V call is TRBV7-2, the J call TRBJ1-1; no clear D gene. Germline V lookup: CDR1 SGHTA, CDR2 FQGNSA. This CDR3 is built from 14 residues. The V gene lost 0 bases and the J gene lost 3 bases, with 8 bases spanning the gap. CDR3 in amino acids: CASSLARAYTEAFF. The CDR3 nucleotides are TGTGCCAGCAGCTTAGCGCGGGCGTACACTGAAGCTTTCTTT.

Only a few counts were recorded for this clone. This chain uses TRBV14 with TRBJ2-7; 7 positions match TRBD1. This CDR3 has 15 residues. The V gene end was trimmed by 2 bases and the J gene end by 4 bases; junction bases not matched to a gene: 8. Germline lookup yields CDR1 SGHDN and CDR2 FVKESK. The CDR3 region has the DNA TGTGCCAGCAGCCAACGCACAGGGGCCTTATACGAGCAGTACTTC. Its protein product is CASSQRTGALYEQYF.

The rearrangement uses TRBV2 and TRBJ1-1; the D is unclear. The CDR3 consists of 13 residues. Germline CDR1 and CDR2: SNHLY and FYNNEI. V was trimmed by 3 bases and J by 2 bases, leaving 7 bases between them. CDR3 sequence: CASSDLPNTEAFF. The CDR3 DNA sequence: TGTGCCAGCAGTGACCTCCCTAACACTGAAGCTTTCTTT.

This clone was counted a few times. This chain connects TRBV10-3 to TRBJ1-1; perhaps TRBD1 as D (6 bases). Germline V gene data show CDR1 as ENHRY and CDR2 as SYGVKD. The ends were cut back, 10 bases at V and 0 bases at J, with 12 bases in the middle. This CDR3 comprises 13 residues. CDR3 in DNA: TGTGCCACCTCGGGGGGCCTGAACACTGAAGCTTTCTTT. Protein: CATSGGLNTEAFF.

This clone came up a few times. The chain has TRBV7-9 and TRBJ2-7; D not resolved. The CDR3 runs 13 residues. Germline lookup yields CDR1 SEHNR and CDR2 FQNEAQ (reference sequence). Deletions cut 3 bases from V and 2 bases from J, with 8 bases between. CDR3 bases: TGTGCCAGCAGCTTGGAAGTCCCCTACGAGCAGTACTTC. Translation: CASSLEVPYEQYF.

The rearrangement joins TRBV20-1 to TRBJ2-7; D call uncertain. V was clipped by 6 bases and J by 5 bases, with 8 bases between them. Germline lookup yields CDR1 DFQATT and CDR2 SNEGSKA (reference sequence). The CDR3 sequence is 10 residues long. CDR3 residues: CSAARNEQYF. The CDR3 coding sequence is TGCAGTGCGGCCAGGAACGAGCAGTACTTC.

This clone was detected a few times. The rearrangement links TRBV4-3 to TRBJ2-3, with 10 bases aligning to TRBD2. The CDR3 contains 15 residues. Trimming took 2 bases from V and 3 from J; bases not matched to a gene: 2. The V gene's germline CDR1 is LGHNA and CDR2 YSLEER. The CDR3 here is CASSQLLAGTDTQYF. DNA for the CDR3: TGCGCCAGCAGCCAATTACTAGCGGGGACAGATACGCAGTATTTT.

This clone was observed a few times. The genes are TRBV6-1 and TRBJ1-3; D perhaps matches TRBD1 (5 bases). V was cut by 3 bases and J by 0 bases, with 9 bases left in between. Germline assignment: CDR1 MNHNS and CDR2 SASEGT. The CDR3 totals 15 residues. The CDR3 DNA sequence: TGTGCCAGCAGTGAGGGGGTCAACTCTGGAAACACCATATATTTT. As protein: CASSEGVNSGNTIYF.

This sequence joins TRBV4-3 and TRBJ1-5, with a weak D call TRBD1 (5 bases). This CDR3 is 15 amino acids long. Deletions cut 0 bases from V and 6 bases from J, with 12 bases between. The germline V gene has CDR1 LGHNA and CDR2 YSLEER. The CDR3 region is CASSQDRWRGQPQHF. The CDR3 DNA sequence: TGCGCCAGCAGCCAAGACAGGTGGAGGGGTCAGCCCCAGCATTTT.

The chain recombines TRBV20-1 with TRBJ1-2; tentatively, D is TRBD1 (5 bases). Germline CDR1 DFQATT, CDR2 SNEGSKA (reference sequence). The ends were cut back, 6 bases at V and 6 bases at J, with 11 bases in the middle. The CDR3 has 11 residues. Here the CDR3 reads CSARGRDGYTF. The CDR3 nucleotides are TGCAGTGCCCGGGGACGTGATGGCTACACCTTC.

The rearrangement joins TRBV9 to TRBJ2-6; no clear D gene. The CDR3 loop spans 17 amino acids. V lost 1 base and J 0 bases, leaving 11 bases between the germline ends. The germline gives CDR1 SGDLS, CDR2 YYNGEE. The CDR3 nucleotides are TGTGCCAGCAGCGTAACAGATATCAACTCTGGGGCCAACGTCCTGACTTTC. Protein: CASSVTDINSGANVLTF.

At least ten counts were recorded for this clone. This chain uses TRBV10-3 with TRBJ1-4; TRBD1 matches 7 bases. Unmatched junction bases numbered 5, after V lost 3 bases and J lost 10 bases. The CDR3 extends over 13 amino acids. Germline-derived CDR1 and CDR2 are ENHRY and SYGVKD. This CDR3 is CAISDGGGGKLFF. The CDR3 region has the DNA TGTGCCATCAGTGACGGAGGGGGCGGAAAACTGTTTTTT.

This clone was seen only a few times. This sequence joins TRBV5-1 and TRBJ2-5; unclear D gene. Germline-derived CDR1 and CDR2 are SGHRS and YFSETQ. The CDR3 runs to 15 residues. V was clipped by 0 bases and J by 7 bases, with 16 bases between them. CDR3: CASSLVPQVAGTQYF. The DNA of the CDR3 is TGCGCCAGCAGCTTGGTCCCCCAGGTCGCAGGGACCCAGTACTTC.

This clone was recorded a few times. A much bigger clone sits one base away, suggesting this may be a read error. The gene calls are TRBV7-9 and TRBJ1-3, with D tentatively TRBD1 (6 bases). This CDR3 comprises 13 residues. V was clipped by 4 bases and J by 4 bases, with 8 bases between them. CDR1 and CDR2 from the germline V gene are SEHNR and FQNEAQ (reference sequence). CDR3 in amino acids: CASSSGAGNTIYF. For the CDR3, the DNA is TGTGCCAGCAGCTCAGGGGCCGGAAACACCATATATTTT.

The table lists this clone with a few counts. The chain links TRBV18 to TRBJ2-7; perhaps TRBD1 as D (5 bases). The CDR3 runs 12 residues. Trimming left V 6 bases short and J 5 bases short, with 11 bases between. CDR1 is KGHSH and CDR2 is LQKENI in the germline V gene. Written as DNA, the CDR3 is TGTGCCAGCTCGAAACAGGCAGACGAGCAGTACTTC. Translation gives CASSKQADEQYF.

J is TRBJ1-2 and V is TRBV6-5, with TRBD1 identical over 9 bases. Germline trimming cut 5 bases from V and 5 bases from J; bases unmatched to any gene: 3. Germline CDR1 is MNHEY and CDR2 is SVGAGI. This CDR3 is built from 13 residues. The CDR3 coding sequence is TGTGCCAGCAGTGCCGGGACAGGGTATGGCTACACCTTC. Translation gives CASSAGTGYGYTF.

This clone was detected a few times. The chain combines TRBV18 with TRBJ2-1; TRBD1 aligns across 7 bases. The V gene's germline CDR1 is KGHSH and CDR2 LQKENI. After removal of 3 bases from V and 10 bases from J, the junction contained 3 bases not matched to a gene. This CDR3 spans 12 amino acids. The CDR3 region is CASSPTGYEQFF. CDR3 bases: TGTGCCAGCTCACCGACAGGGTACGAGCAGTTCTTC.

This clone was seen more than once but under ten times. This chain links TRBV29-1 with TRBJ1-1; 7 nucleotides agree with TRBD1. The ends lost 7 bases at V and 0 bases at J; junction bases unmatched: 5. Germline V gene lookup returns CDR1 SQVTM and CDR2 ANQGSEA. There are 13 residues in the CDR3. CDR3 residues: CSGQGQLNTEAFF. The CDR3 nucleotides are TGCAGCGGGCAGGGACAGCTGAACACTGAAGCTTTCTTT.

This clone has just a few counts. In DNA form, the CDR3 reads TGTGCCAGCAGTCTACCAGGAGTCACTGAAGCTTTCTTT. Its protein is CASSLPGVTEAFF. The V and J genes are TRBV2 and TRBJ1-1, with no clear D. The CDR3 contains 13 residues. Germline V gene data show CDR1 as SNHLY and CDR2 as FYNNEI. V lost 5 bases, J lost 4 bases, and 11 bases lay in between.

This chain uses TRBV6-1 with TRBJ2-3, with TRBD2 matching 8 bases. The CDR3 is 17 amino acids. Germline V lookup: CDR1 MNHNS, CDR2 SASEGT. Trimming at V came to 4 bases and at J to 6 bases, leaving 15 bases not matched to a gene. CDR3 amino acids: CASSARTSSLGTDTQYF. The CDR3 DNA follows: TGTGCCAGCAGTGCGAGGACTAGCTCGCTTGGAACGGATACGCAGTATTTT.